This TCR beta chain derives from a study of blood T cell repertoires in COVID-19. About the study: Sources were T cells, B-cell-depleted T cells, or PBMCs; the material itself was cDNA or gDNA.

Generated by immunoSEQ multiplex PCR, the TCRdb table keeps only in-frame clones and is missing some. Of hundreds of thousands of clones detected, around 89% appear once; the ten largest clones hold 0.85% to 0.9%. The CDR3 is made up of 13 amino acids. Per germline, CDR1 SGDLS and CDR2 YYNGEE. Trimming removed 2 bases from V and 4 bases from J, with 9 bases in between. The TCR sequence derives from a man aged 45-65 years who had been exposed to COVID-19. Sequenced material: PBMCs or T cells enriched from blood (not recorded which). The V gene is TRBV9, the J gene TRBJ1-2; a weak D match, TRBD1 (5 bases). The CDR3 here is CASSVQQGYGYTF. CDR3 bases: TGTGCCAGCAGCGTCCAGCAGGGCTATGGCTACACCTTC.